The count of the clone carrying this T cell receptor (beta chain) is one. The data were taken from a study of cytomegalovirus exposure and HLA in healthy donors. V was pared by 5 bases and J by 0 bases, with 11 bases between. Germline CDR1 reads SGHVS; CDR2 reads FQNEAQ. The CDR3 is 15 amino acids. With 60 Vbeta and 13 Jbeta primers, the PCR was carried out. Measured with immunoSEQ multiplex PCR; TCRdb has only the in-frame clones, and not every one. This table has 99,000 or so clones, around three quarters appearing once. The source is a male donor in good health and CMV-seropositive. Sequencing input: PBMCs. The rearrangement uses TRBV7-8 and TRBJ2-1; D unclear. CDR3 protein: CASSNIRSSYNEQFF. The CDR3 DNA is TGTGCCAGCAGCAACATAAGGAGCTCCTACAATGAGCAGTTCTTC. The variable domain in full, with the rest retrieved from reference TRBV7-8 and TRBJ2-1, is GAGVSQSPRYKVAKRGQDVALRCDPISGHVSLFWYQQALGQGPEFLTYFQNEAQLDKSGLPSDRFFAERPEGSVSTLKIQRTQQEDSAVYLCASSNIRSSYNEQFFGPGTRLTVL.